Given below is one T cell receptor (beta chain) in context. In its sample, this clone was seen a few times. The specificity of this receptor is unknown. No qualities accompany the bases; no much larger clone lies one base away. TCRbeta CDR3 regions were amplified from genomic DNA using the immunoSEQ Assay, a bias-controlled multiplex PCR. The source study handled its data this way. Within the assay, amplification of reference gene primers was used to estimate how many nucleated cells each sample contained. To quantify the absolute abundance of each unique TCRbeta CDR3 rearrangement, sequence reads were collapsed and filtered. For each sample, productive Simpson clonality was calculated as the square root of Simpson's diversity index over productive rearrangements. The immuneACCESS repertoire file appears here via TCRdb, limited to in-frame rearrangements. These files lack a portion of the clones; in checked studies, under half of the deficit traces to unresolved V genes, and the cause of the others is not known. V, J and clone size were drawn from that table, and D and trimming were deduced from the DNA. The sample records approximately 82,000 clones, around 83% of which are singletons. Around 36% of the sample is in the top ten clones.

These data are taken from a study of blood T cell repertoires in COVID-19 (TCRdb year 2020). Notes on the research overall: Collaborator samples came from the United States, Italy and Spain and covered acute and convalescent phases of COVID-19. The prospective study material was composed of cDNA or gDNA derived from T cells, B-cell-depleted T cells, or PBMCs. Subjects who had been exposed to COVID-19, were actively infected with it, or had recovered from it provided the deeply sampled blood TCRbeta repertoires that made up the dataset. A freely available public database, intended as a resource for researchers studying the immune response to SARS-CoV-2, is where the repertoires were released. Samples came from the ongoing ImmuneRACE study (first 160 participants) plus 1,254 subjects from 6 global collaborators. Sample metadata almost always included a de-identified subject ID, COVID-19 status, age in years and sex. Where available, HLA class I and class II types were taken from metadata supplied by the sample provider and were not determined by assay-based typing.

Here is what the overall study found, with its caveats: The amount of clinical and demographic metadata varied by source and participant and was provided uncurated.

Collaborating institutions collected whole blood in K2EDTA tubes following their own protocols. For TCRbeta analysis, collaborator samples were shipped as frozen whole blood, as isolated PBMCs, or as DNA extracted from either sample type. Including cysteine and phenylalanine, the CDR3 has 15 amino acids. Just CDR3 DNA is preserved here, 45 bases in frame from base 1. V is cut back by 2 bases and J by 2 bases, with 5 bases in the junction unmatched. As encoded in the germline V gene, CDR1 is SGHTA while CDR2 is FQGNSA. The chain employs TRBV7-2 and TRBJ2-5, and 7 bases in between align with TRBD1. The specimen sequenced was peripheral blood. The TCR sequence derives from a woman in her 70s with acute or convalescent COVID-19. The bases read TGTGCCAGCAGCTTACGCTGGGACAGACAAGAGACCCAGTACTTC. The translation is CASSLRWDRQETQYF.